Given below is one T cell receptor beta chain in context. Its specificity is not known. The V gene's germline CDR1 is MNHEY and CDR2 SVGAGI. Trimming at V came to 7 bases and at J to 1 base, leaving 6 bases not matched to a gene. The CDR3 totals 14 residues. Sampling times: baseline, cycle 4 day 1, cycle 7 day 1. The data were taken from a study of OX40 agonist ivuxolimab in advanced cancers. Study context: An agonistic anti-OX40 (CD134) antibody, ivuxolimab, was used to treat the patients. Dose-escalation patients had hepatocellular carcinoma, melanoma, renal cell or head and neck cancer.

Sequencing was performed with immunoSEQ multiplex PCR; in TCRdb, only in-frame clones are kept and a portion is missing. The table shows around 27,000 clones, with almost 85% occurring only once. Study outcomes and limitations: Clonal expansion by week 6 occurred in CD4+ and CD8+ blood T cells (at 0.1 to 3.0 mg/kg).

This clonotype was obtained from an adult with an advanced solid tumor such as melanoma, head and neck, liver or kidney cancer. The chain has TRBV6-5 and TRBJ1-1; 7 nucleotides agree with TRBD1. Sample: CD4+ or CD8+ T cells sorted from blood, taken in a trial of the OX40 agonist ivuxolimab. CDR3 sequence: CASTERGQNTEAFF. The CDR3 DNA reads TGTGCCAGCACCGAGAGGGGGCAGAACACTGAAGCTTTCTTT.